This TCR beta chain was sequenced during a study of post-analysis software for immune sequencing data. In the study overall: Included courses were relapsing-remitting and secondary progressive multiple sclerosis; progressive-relapsing multiple sclerosis was also included. Study-wide results and caveats: F measure showed strong co-clustering of same-batch samples. People with multiple sclerosis had a significantly lower normalized Chao1 diversity than controls did.

Sequencing libraries made from TCR beta cDNA carried unique molecular identifiers. T cells numbering 1 to 10 million yielded some 480,000 cDNA molecules. Each CDR3 protein is one row after TCRdb ran MiXCR on the PCR reads. Counted here are some 500,000 distinct CDR3 sequences, around 40% occurring once; the ten biggest clones make up about an eighth. This clonotype was picked up a small number of times. As yet, its antigen is unknown. This sequence was found in a girl between 5 and 17 years old with multiple sclerosis. The sample taken for sequencing was blood.

Here the CDR3 reads CASRDYRTDTQYF. CDR3 bases: TGCGCCAGCAGGGACTACCGCACAGATACGCAGTATTTT. The chain uses TRBV4-1 and TRBJ2-3, with D possibly TRBD2 on 6 matching bases. Germline-derived CDR1 and CDR2 are MGHRA and YSYEKL. V was cut by 6 bases and J by 1 base, with 8 bases left in between. The CDR3 sequence is 13 residues long.